This T cell receptor (beta chain) was recovered during a study of long-term antiretroviral therapy in people with HIV. Study at large: Earliest sampling preceded the 2015 immediate-ART recommendation by about a decade. Points from the study as a whole: Clones with expansion before ART led the repertoire at all time points. The study found narrower CDR3 length ranges in HIV repertoires than in controls.

Remarks on this clone: Its cognate antigen is unknown.

Trimming took off 1 base at V and 2 bases at J, with 6 bases between the two ends. CDR3 length: 14 residues. Looked up from germline, CDR1 is MNHEY and CDR2 is SMNVEV (reference sequence). Researchers report immunoSEQ v3.0 was run at survey level. What sequencing targeted per sample was about 35,000-50,000 T-cell genomes. Assay: immunoSEQ multiplex PCR; the TCRdb copy retains only in-frame clones and omits some. The sample consists of approximately 47,000 clones, roughly 80% of them appearing once. This chain uses TRBV27 with TRBJ1-5; D is unclear. Sample: unsorted PBMCs, taken 0.8 years after starting antiretroviral therapy. This clonotype originated in a young woman with HIV. CDR3 in DNA: TGTGCCAGCAGTTTATTTGTGGGCAATCAGCCCCAGCATTTT. Residues: CASSLFVGNQPQHF.